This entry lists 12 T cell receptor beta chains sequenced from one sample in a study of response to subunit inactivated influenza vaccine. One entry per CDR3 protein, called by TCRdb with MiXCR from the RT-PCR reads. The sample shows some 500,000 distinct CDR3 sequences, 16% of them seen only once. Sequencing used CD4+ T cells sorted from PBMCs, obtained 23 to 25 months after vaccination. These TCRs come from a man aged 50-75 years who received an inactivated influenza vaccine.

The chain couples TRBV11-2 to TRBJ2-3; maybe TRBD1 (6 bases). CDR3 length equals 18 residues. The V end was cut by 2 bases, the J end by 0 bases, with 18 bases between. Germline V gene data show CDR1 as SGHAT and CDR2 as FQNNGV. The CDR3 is CASSLRAPGDHSTDTQYF. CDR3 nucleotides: TGTGCCAGCAGCTTAAGGGCCCCAGGGGACCACAGCACAGATACGCAGTATTTT.

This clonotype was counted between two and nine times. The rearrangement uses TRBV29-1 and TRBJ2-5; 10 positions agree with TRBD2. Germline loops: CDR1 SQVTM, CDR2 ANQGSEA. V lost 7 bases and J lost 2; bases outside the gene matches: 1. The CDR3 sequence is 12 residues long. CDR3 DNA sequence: TGCAGCGGGACTAGCGGTCAAGAGACCCAGTACTTC. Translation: CSGTSGQETQYF.

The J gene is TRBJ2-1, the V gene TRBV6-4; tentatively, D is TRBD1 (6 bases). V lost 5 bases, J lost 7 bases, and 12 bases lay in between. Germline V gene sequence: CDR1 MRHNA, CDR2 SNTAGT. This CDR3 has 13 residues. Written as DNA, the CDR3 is TGTGCCAGCAGTTCGGACAGACAAAATGAGCAGTTCTTC. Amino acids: CASSSDRQNEQFF.

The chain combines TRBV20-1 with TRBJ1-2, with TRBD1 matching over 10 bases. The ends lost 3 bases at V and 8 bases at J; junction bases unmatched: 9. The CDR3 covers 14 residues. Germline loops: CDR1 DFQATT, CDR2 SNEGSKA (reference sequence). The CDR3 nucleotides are TGCAGTGCTAGGGGGCTGGACAGGGGGGTGGGCTACACCTTC. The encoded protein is CSARGLDRGVGYTF.

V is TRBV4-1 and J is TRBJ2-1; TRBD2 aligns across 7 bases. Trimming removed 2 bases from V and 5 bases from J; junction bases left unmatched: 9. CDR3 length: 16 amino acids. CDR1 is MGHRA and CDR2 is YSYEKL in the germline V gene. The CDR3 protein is CASSQKPLADNNEQFF. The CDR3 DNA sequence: TGCGCCAGCAGCCAAAAACCCCTAGCGGACAACAATGAGCAGTTCTTC.

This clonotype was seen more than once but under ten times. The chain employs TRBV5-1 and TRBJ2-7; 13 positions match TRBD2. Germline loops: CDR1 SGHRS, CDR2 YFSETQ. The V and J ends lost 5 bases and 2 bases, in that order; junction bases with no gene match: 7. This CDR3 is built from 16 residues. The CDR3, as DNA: TGCGCCAGCAGTTCCGGACTAGCGGGAGTCACCTACGAGCAGTACTTC. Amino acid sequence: CASSSGLAGVTYEQYF.

CDR3 sequence: CASSLQGRFTDEQYF. CDR3 sequence (DNA): TGTGCCAGCAGTTTACAGGGACGGTTTACCGACGAGCAGTACTTC. This chain joins TRBV28 and TRBJ2-7, with D perhaps being TRBD1 or TRBD2 (5 bases each). Trimming pared 2 bases from V and 5 bases from J, leaving 16 bases between. Germline V gene data show CDR1 as MDHEN and CDR2 as SYDVKM. CDR3 length: 15 residues. Filled out from reference TRBV28 and TRBJ2-7, the complete variable domain reads DVKVTQSSRYLVKRTGEKVFLECVQDMDHENMFWYRQDPGLGLRLIYFSYDVKMKEKGDIPEGYSVSREKKERFSLILESASTNQTSMYLCASSLQGRFTDEQYFGPGTRLTVT.

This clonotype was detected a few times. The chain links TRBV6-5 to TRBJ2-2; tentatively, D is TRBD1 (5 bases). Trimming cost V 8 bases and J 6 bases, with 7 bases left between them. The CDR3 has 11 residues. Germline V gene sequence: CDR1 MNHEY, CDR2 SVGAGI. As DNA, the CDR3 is TGTGCCAGCGTAGGGGCCGGGGAGCTGTTTTTT. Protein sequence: CASVGAGELFF.

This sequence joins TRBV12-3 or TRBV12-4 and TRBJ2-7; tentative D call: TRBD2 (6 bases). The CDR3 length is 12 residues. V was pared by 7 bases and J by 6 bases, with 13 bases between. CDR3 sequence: CASKGGLGEQYF. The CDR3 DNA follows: TGTGCCAGCAAGGGAGGACTTGGCGAGCAGTACTTC.

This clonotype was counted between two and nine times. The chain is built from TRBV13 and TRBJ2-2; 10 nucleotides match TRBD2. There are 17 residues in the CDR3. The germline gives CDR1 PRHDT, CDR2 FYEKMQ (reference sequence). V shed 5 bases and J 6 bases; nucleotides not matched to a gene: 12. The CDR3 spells CASSSAGRLAGSGELFF. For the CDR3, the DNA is TGTGCCAGCAGCAGCGCCGGGAGACTAGCGGGTTCCGGGGAGCTGTTTTTT. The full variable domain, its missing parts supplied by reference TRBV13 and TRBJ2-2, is AAGVIQSPRHLIKEKRETATLKCYPIPRHDTVYWYQQGPGQDPQFLISFYEKMQSDKGSIPDRFSAQQFSDYHSELNMSSLELGDSALYFCASSSAGRLAGSGELFFGEGSRLTVL.

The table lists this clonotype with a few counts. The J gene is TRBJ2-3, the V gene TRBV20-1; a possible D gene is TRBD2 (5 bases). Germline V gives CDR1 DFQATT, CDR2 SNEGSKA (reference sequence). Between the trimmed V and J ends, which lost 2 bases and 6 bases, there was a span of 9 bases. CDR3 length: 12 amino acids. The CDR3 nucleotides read TGCAGTGCTAGACCAGGCGGGGATACGCAGTATTTT. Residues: CSARPGGDTQYF.

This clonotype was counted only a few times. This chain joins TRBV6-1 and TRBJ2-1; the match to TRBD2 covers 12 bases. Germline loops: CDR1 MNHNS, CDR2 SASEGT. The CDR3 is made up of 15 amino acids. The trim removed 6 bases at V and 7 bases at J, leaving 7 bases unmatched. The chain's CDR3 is CASRTTSGRFNEQFF. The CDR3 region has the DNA TGTGCCAGCAGGACGACTAGCGGGAGATTTAATGAGCAGTTCTTC.